One T cell receptor (beta chain) is described in this entry. The antigen remains undetermined. Before the COVID-19 pandemic, during about 2011-2019, CD4+ T cells were taken from unexposed donors. After ten to eleven days of culture, CD4+ T cells were isolated. Testing used SARS-CoV-2 S/N and four cold-coronavirus spikes on unexposed-donor CD4+ T cells, cells permitting. Some clones are missing from TCRdb's copy, which holds only in-frame ones; the method was immunoSEQ multiplex PCR. The sample consists of more than 20,000 clones, 74% of them appearing once. Germline CDR1 and CDR2: SGHTA and FQGNSA. Trimming pared 5 bases from V and 1 base from J, leaving 11 bases between. This CDR3 spans 15 amino acids. The sample belongs to a study of CD4 T cells in relation to SARS-CoV-2 and coronaviruses.

This sequence originates from a human donor in good health. The specimen was CD4+ T cells from PBMCs, cultured in vitro. V and J are TRBV7-2 and TRBJ2-2; weak D call: TRBD1 (5 bases). As DNA, the CDR3 is TGTGCCAGCAGCCTAACGGACAAGAACACCGGGGAGCTGTTTTTT. It translates to CASSLTDKNTGELFF.